Below, 16 T cell receptor beta chains from the same sample are listed, as sequenced in a study of blood T cell repertoires in COVID-19. TCRdb's copy holds only in-frame clones and misses some; the assay was immunoSEQ multiplex PCR. Here the sample spans 250,000 to 400,000 clones, roughly 89% being singletons. The sample was PBMCs or T cells enriched from blood (not recorded which). Receptor source: a man between 60 and 75 years old who had recovered from COVID-19.

J is TRBJ1-1 and V is TRBV6-5, with TRBD1 matching over 8 bases. This CDR3 is 14 amino acids long. Germline CDR1 and CDR2: MNHEY and SVGAGI. V trimming: 2 bases; J trimming: 7 bases; junction bases outside the gene matches: 6. Here the CDR3 reads CASSYGRGQSEAFF. In nucleotides, the CDR3 is TGTGCCAGCAGTTACGGCAGGGGGCAAAGTGAAGCTTTCTTT.

This rearrangement joins TRBV28 to TRBJ1-2; 9 bases align to TRBD1. The germline gives CDR1 MDHEN, CDR2 SYDVKM. The V segment lost 5 bases and the J segment 2 bases; nucleotides outside the gene matches: 6. The CDR3 has 15 residues. CDR3 bases: TGTGCCAGCAGTAGCAACGGACAGGGGAACTATGGCTACACCTTC. It encodes CASSSNGQGNYGYTF.

The J gene is TRBJ2-4, the V gene TRBV11-2, with D possibly matching TRBD1 (6 bases). Between the trimmed V and J ends, which lost 0 bases and 7 bases, there was a span of 7 bases. Germline V gene sequence: CDR1 SGHAT, CDR2 FQNNGV. The CDR3 runs to 13 residues. The CDR3, as DNA: TGTGCCAGCAGCTTAGATCAGGGGAACATTCAGTACTTC. It encodes CASSLDQGNIQYF.

The chain combines TRBV2 with TRBJ2-1, with TRBD2 identical over 11 bases. Germline loops: CDR1 SNHLY, CDR2 FYNNEI. The CDR3 runs 15 residues. The trim removed 6 bases at V and 6 bases at J, leaving 7 bases unmatched. The chain's CDR3 is CASRTSGISGNEQFF. CDR3 DNA sequence: TGTGCCAGCAGGACTAGCGGGATATCGGGCAATGAGCAGTTCTTC. Full variable domain (outside the CDR3, taken from reference TRBV2 and TRBJ2-1): EPEVTQTPSHQVTQMGQEVILRCVPISNHLYFYWYRQILGQKVEFLVSFYNNEISEKSEIFDDQFSVERPDGSNFTLKIRSTKLEDSAMYFCASRTSGISGNEQFFGPGTRLTVL.

The rearrangement uses TRBV9 and TRBJ2-1, with a possible D match to TRBD1 (6 bases). CDR1 and CDR2 (germline): SGDLS, YYNGEE. This CDR3 region has 15 residues. Trimming cost V 4 bases and J 7 bases, with 18 bases left between them. The CDR3 region is CASSRQGSTGNEQFF. The CDR3 nucleotides are TGTGCCAGCAGCCGGCAGGGGAGTACCGGAAATGAGCAGTTCTTC. Full variable domain (outside the CDR3, taken from reference TRBV9 and TRBJ2-1): DSGVTQTPKHLITATGQRVTLRCSPRSGDLSVYWYQQSLDQGLQFLIQYYNGEERAKGNILERFSAQQFPDLHSELNLSSLELGDSALYFCASSRQGSTGNEQFFGPGTRLTVL.

The chain couples TRBV5-4 to TRBJ1-2; no clear D. Trimming removed 1 base at V and 3 bases at J, with 10 bases between. Germline V CDR1 and CDR2: SGHNT, YYREEE (reference sequence). CDR3 size: 14 residues. The CDR3: CASSLTGADYGYTF. CDR3 bases: TGTGCCAGCAGCTTGACGGGAGCTGACTATGGCTACACCTTC.

This clone is a singleton in its sample. This rearrangement joins TRBV28 to TRBJ1-2, with D maybe TRBD1 (6 bases). V was shortened by 5 bases and J by 7 bases, with 20 bases between the two germline ends. The CDR3 runs to 15 residues. CDR1 is MDHEN, CDR2 SYDVKM, per germline. The CDR3 bases are TGTGCCAGCAGTCAAAATAGGGGGTCTAGGCTTGGCTACACCTTC. The encoded protein is CASSQNRGSRLGYTF.

The chain uses TRBV15 and TRBJ2-2; D is perhaps TRBD1 (5 bases). The CDR3 consists of 16 residues. Looked up from germline, CDR1 is LNHNV and CDR2 is YYDKDF (reference sequence). The V and J ends lost 1 base and 4 bases respectively, with 13 bases between them. The CDR3 here is CATSRAGPRGTGELFF. In DNA form, the CDR3 reads TGTGCCACCAGCAGAGCAGGGCCAAGGGGCACCGGGGAGCTGTTTTTT.

The chain couples TRBV10-1 to TRBJ2-1; D perhaps matches TRBD1 (6 bases). The V end was cut by 6 bases, the J end by 5 bases, with 17 bases between. This CDR3 region has 15 residues. The germline V gene has CDR1 WNHNN and CDR2 SYGVQD (reference sequence). CDR3 in DNA: TGCGCCAGCAGCAAAGATATTAACAGGGACAATGAGCAGTTCTTC. It codes for CASSKDINRDNEQFF.

J is TRBJ2-7 and V is TRBV19; maybe TRBD2 (6 bases). The CDR3 sequence is 17 residues long. Germline V gene data show CDR1 as LNHDA and CDR2 as SQIVND (reference sequence). The V and J ends lost 5 bases and 1 base respectively, with 21 bases between them. The CDR3 region is CASSPVLVSGRSYEQYF. CDR3 coding DNA: TGTGCCAGTAGTCCCGTTTTGGTTAGCGGAAGATCCTACGAGCAGTACTTC.

The chain joins TRBV28 to TRBJ2-7, with D tentatively TRBD2 (5 bases). Deletions cut 6 bases from V and 0 bases from J, with 12 bases between. CDR3 length: 14 residues. Per the germline V gene, CDR1 is MDHEN and CDR2 is SYDVKM. This CDR3 is CASSPPGSSYEQYF. CDR3 bases: TGTGCCAGCAGCCCCCCTGGGAGCTCCTACGAGCAGTACTTC.

This chain joins TRBV2 and TRBJ2-5; D call uncertain. The V gene lost 7 bases and the J gene lost 2 bases, with 5 bases spanning the gap. This CDR3 region has 11 residues. The germline V gene encodes CDR1 SNHLY and CDR2 FYNNEI. CDR3 coding DNA: TGTGCCAGCATGAGACAAGAGACCCAGTACTTC. This gives the protein CASMRQETQYF. The full variable domain, rest sourced from reference TRBV2 and TRBJ2-5, is EPEVTQTPSHQVTQMGQEVILRCVPISNHLYFYWYRQILGQKVEFLVSFYNNEISEKSEIFDDQFSVERPDGSNFTLKIRSTKLEDSAMYFCASMRQETQYFGPGTRLLVL.

The V and J genes are TRBV28 and TRBJ1-2; TRBD1 might be the D (5 bases). CDR1 is MDHEN and CDR2 is SYDVKM in the germline V gene. This CDR3 has 16 amino acids. The V end lost 3 bases, the J end lost 4 bases, and 18 bases lay between the germline ends. The CDR3 sequence: CASSLGPPTGGYGYTF. The DNA for the CDR3 is TGTGCCAGCAGTTTGGGGCCTCCGACCGGGGGCTATGGCTACACCTTC.

This clone was recorded only once. V is TRBV24-1 and J is TRBJ1-1; possibly TRBD1 for D (6 bases). Trimming removed 2 bases from V and 4 bases from J, with 13 bases in between. CDR1 and CDR2 from the germline V gene are KGHDR and SFDVKD. CDR3 size: 15 residues. The CDR3 bases are TGTGCCACCAGTGATTCGCGGACAGCCTCCACTGAAGCTTTCTTT. This codes for CATSDSRTASTEAFF.

This clone was recorded a few times. The V call is TRBV4-1, the J call TRBJ2-5, with D possibly matching TRBD1 (5 bases). Germline CDR1 MGHRA, CDR2 YSYEKL. Trimming shortened V by 0 bases and J by 2 bases, and 16 bases separated the two germline ends. The CDR3 consists of 17 residues. CDR3 in DNA: TGCGCCAGCAGCCAAGATCAGTGGGGCGGTATACAAGAGACCCAGTACTTC. It yields the protein CASSQDQWGGIQETQYF.

This chain links TRBV11-2 with TRBJ2-1, with 7 bases lining up with TRBD1. Germline CDR1 and CDR2: SGHAT and FQNNGV. CDR3 length: 17 amino acids. V was pared by 1 base and J by 0 bases, with 6 bases of the junction left unmatched. The CDR3 DNA is TGTGCCAGCAGCTTAGGTAGGGACAGATCCTCCTACAATGAGCAGTTCTTC. This encodes CASSLGRDRSSYNEQFF.